One sample yielded the 19 T cell receptor beta chains listed below, sequenced in a study of blood T cell repertoires in COVID-19 (dated by TCRdb to 2020 to 2021). The library was generated by the immunoSEQ multiplex PCR assay. Imported from immuneACCESS, the table was reduced by TCRdb to in-frame sequences with V and J called. These copies leave out some clones; in studies compared against another copy, an unresolved V gene accounts for under half, and the cause of the remainder is not known. This sample gives tens of thousands of clones in total; 91% of them show up just once. The ten largest clones add up to around 3.2% of the sample. Sample: peripheral blood. The receptors derive from a woman in her 70s with active COVID-19.

A single count supports this clone. V gene TRBV16 combines with J gene TRBJ2-1; D perhaps matches TRBD2 (6 bases). The germline CDR1 and CDR2 sequences are KGHSY and FQNENV. Trimming left V 2 bases short and J 9 bases short, with 11 bases between. CDR3 length: 13 amino acids. The chain's CDR3 is CASSQRGSGEQFF. The CDR3 DNA is TGTGCCAGCAGCCAACGGGGGAGCGGTGAGCAGTTCTTC.

J is TRBJ2-2 and V is TRBV9, with unresolved D. CDR1 and CDR2 from the germline V gene are SGDLS and YYNGEE. Trimming left V 6 bases short and J 0 bases short, with 6 bases between. This CDR3 has 13 residues. CDR3 residues: CASTQTNTGELFF. The CDR3 DNA reads TGTGCCAGCACCCAAACGAACACCGGGGAGCTGTTTTTT.

This clone was detected only once. The V call is TRBV2, the J call TRBJ1-6; D possibly corresponds to TRBD1 (5 bases). CDR3 length equals 15 residues. V was shortened by 4 bases and J by 7 bases, with 14 bases between the two germline ends. Germline V gene lookup returns CDR1 SNHLY and CDR2 FYNNEI. The CDR3 sequence is CASSGVGLTNSPLHF. CDR3 coding DNA: TGTGCCAGCAGTGGGGTGGGACTGACGAATTCACCCCTCCACTTT.

J is TRBJ2-7 and V is TRBV29-1, with TRBD1 as a possible D gene (6 bases). CDR3 length: 13 residues. From germline, CDR1 is SQVTM and CDR2 ANQGSEA. V lost 2 bases and J 5 bases, leaving 13 bases between the germline ends. The CDR3 reads CSVEKGGPDEQYF. The CDR3 nucleotides are TGCAGCGTTGAAAAAGGGGGACCCGACGAGCAGTACTTC.

V and J are TRBV7-2 and TRBJ2-1; 7 bases are shared with TRBD1. CDR3 length equals 15 residues. Per the germline V gene, CDR1 is SGHTA and CDR2 is FQGNSA. Germline trimming cut 0 bases from V and 3 bases from J; bases unmatched to any gene: 2. CDR3 DNA: TGTGCCAGCAGCTTAGCTGGGACAGACTACAATGAGCAGTTCTTC. It encodes CASSLAGTDYNEQFF. The full variable domain, its missing parts supplied by reference TRBV7-2 and TRBJ2-1, is GAGVSQSPSNKVTEKGKDVELRCDPISGHTALYWYRQSLGQGLEFLIYFQGNSAPDKSGLPSDRFSAERTGGSVSTLTIQRTQQEDSAVYLCASSLAGTDYNEQFFGPGTRLTVL.

The chain couples TRBV28 to TRBJ1-2, with 7 bases that match TRBD1. This CDR3 has 13 residues. Germline loops: CDR1 MDHEN, CDR2 SYDVKM. Trimming took 5 bases from V and 3 from J; bases not matched to a gene: 3. The DNA for the CDR3 is TGTGCCAGCAGTATCGGGACAGACTATGGCTACACCTTC. This codes for CASSIGTDYGYTF.

The chain combines TRBV4-1 with TRBJ1-1, with 7 nucleotides matching TRBD1. The CDR3 runs to 15 residues. The trim removed 4 bases at V and 5 bases at J, leaving 10 bases unmatched. Germline loops: CDR1 MGHRA, CDR2 YSYEKL. CDR3 amino acids: CASSRHRGAKTEAFF. The CDR3 region has the DNA TGCGCCAGCAGCCGACACAGGGGAGCGAAAACTGAAGCTTTCTTT.

This sequence joins TRBV29-1 and TRBJ2-1, with D possibly matching TRBD1 (5 bases). Trimming stripped 0 bases from V and 4 bases from J, with 10 bases between. Germline V gene data show CDR1 as SQVTM and CDR2 as ANQGSEA. CDR3 length: 14 amino acids. The CDR3 sequence: CSVEEWGTYNEQFF. The CDR3 nucleotides are TGCAGCGTTGAAGAATGGGGCACTTACAATGAGCAGTTCTTC.

This sequence joins TRBV7-9 and TRBJ2-1, with 7 bases fitting TRBD1. Germline V gene data show CDR1 as SEHNR and CDR2 as FQNEAQ (reference sequence). CDR3 length: 13 residues. V dropped 1 base and J dropped 10; count of bases not matched to a gene: 4. DNA of the CDR3: TGTGCCAGCAGCTTAGAGGGACAGCACGAGCAGTTCTTC. This codes for CASSLEGQHEQFF.

The chain recombines TRBV30 with TRBJ1-2, with D maybe TRBD1 (5 bases). The CDR3 length is 12 residues. CDR1 is GTSNPN, CDR2 SVGIG, per germline (reference sequence). The ends were cut back, 6 bases at V and 4 bases at J, with 12 bases in the middle. The CDR3 sequence is CACPQGFYGYTF. The CDR3 DNA reads TGTGCCTGTCCGCAGGGCTTCTATGGCTACACCTTC.

The chain is built from TRBV4-1 and TRBJ1-2; 10 nucleotides match TRBD1. In germline, CDR1 is MGHRA, CDR2 YSYEKL. The CDR3 is 16 residues long. Unmatched junction bases numbered 8, after V lost 5 bases and J lost 2 bases. CDR3 residues: CASSFQPGQGNYGYTF. The CDR3 region has the DNA TGCGCCAGCAGCTTTCAACCGGGACAGGGGAACTATGGCTACACCTTC.

The CDR3: CASSPQQGNQPQHF. CDR3 DNA: TGTGCCAGCTCACCCCAACAGGGCAATCAGCCCCAGCATTTT. The chain combines TRBV18 with TRBJ1-5; TRBD1 might be the D (5 bases). The V end was cut by 3 bases, the J end by 2 bases, with 8 bases between. The CDR3 spans 14 residues. The germline gives CDR1 KGHSH, CDR2 LQKENI.

J is TRBJ1-5 and V is TRBV19; TRBD1 aligns across 9 bases. The V gene's germline CDR1 is LNHDA and CDR2 SQIVND (reference sequence). This CDR3 region has 13 residues. J lost 7 bases, V lost 8 bases, and 6 bases had no gene match. DNA of the CDR3: TGTGCCAGTGTACAGGGGGCTGGGCAGCCCCAGCATTTT. Protein: CASVQGAGQPQHF.

This clone was observed once. J is TRBJ2-7 and V is TRBV2, with 8 bases identical to TRBD1. CDR3 length equals 12 residues. Per the germline V gene, CDR1 is SNHLY and CDR2 is FYNNEI. The V and J ends lost 7 bases and 7 bases, in that order; junction bases with no gene match: 6. CDR3 sequence reads: CASNQGAREQYF. CDR3 DNA sequence: TGTGCCAGCAATCAGGGGGCGCGGGAGCAGTACTTC.

The chain recombines TRBV5-5 with TRBJ2-7, with no clear D. The CDR3 covers 14 residues. Germline V CDR1 and CDR2: SGHKS, YYEKEE (reference sequence). The germline V and J ends were trimmed by 0 bases and 5 bases, with 12 bases remaining between them. The chain's CDR3 is CASSLVGSWHEQYF. CDR3 DNA sequence: TGTGCCAGCAGCTTGGTAGGTAGCTGGCACGAGCAGTACTTC.

The rearrangement joins TRBV30 to TRBJ2-7; D unclear. Germline V gene sequence: CDR1 GTSNPN, CDR2 SVGIG (reference sequence). Trimming took off 0 bases at V and 0 bases at J, with 15 bases between the two ends. There are 16 residues in the CDR3. Written as DNA, the CDR3 is TGTGCCTGGAGTGTACATATGACACCGAGCTCCTACGAGCAGTACTTC. Translation gives CAWSVHMTPSSYEQYF.

CDR3 bases: TGTGCCAGCTCACCTCCGGTGGGACAGGGACTTTGGGAGCCCCAGCATTTT. This sequence encodes CASSPPVGQGLWEPQHF. The chain carries TRBV18 and TRBJ1-5, with 9 bases lining up with TRBD1. Germline V lookup: CDR1 KGHSH, CDR2 LQKENI. J gave up 8 bases and V 3 bases, and 14 bases lay outside the gene matches. This CDR3 is built from 17 residues.

Written as DNA, the CDR3 is TGTGCCAGCAGCCCCGGGACATATACCCGCACAGATACGCAGTATTTT. Protein product: CASSPGTYTRTDTQYF. The chain carries TRBV7-2 and TRBJ2-3; D perhaps matches TRBD1 (6 bases). The V gene lost 5 bases and the J gene lost 1 base, with 16 bases spanning the gap. The germline V gene has CDR1 SGHTA and CDR2 FQGNSA. This CDR3 is built from 16 residues.

The chain combines TRBV9 with TRBJ2-7; 7 nucleotides agree with TRBD1. The germline gives CDR1 SGDLS, CDR2 YYNGEE. This CDR3 spans 14 amino acids. V dropped 4 bases and J dropped 0; count of bases not matched to a gene: 4. CDR3 bases: TGTGCCAGCAGCCCGGGACAGAGCTCCTACGAGCAGTACTTC. Translation gives CASSPGQSSYEQYF.